This T cell receptor beta chain was recorded in a study of naive and memory T cell subsets. Study conclusions and caveats: A few larger clonotypes appeared in naive repertoires, especially CD8, possibly memory cells re-expressing CD45RA. Expression changes during T cell differentiation may affect RNA-based TCR counts. Between naive and memory subsets, TCR abundance power law exponents differed.

Germline values: CDR1 MDHEN, CDR2 SYDVKM. This CDR3 has 18 amino acids. The V end was cut by 8 bases, the J end by 0 bases, with 22 bases between. Both TRBC1 and TRBC2 were covered by a beta constant-region primer of two equimolar oligonucleotides. Ligated cDNA was amplified by four rounds of PCR with nested alpha and beta constant-region primers and SP2. Ligation attached a single-stranded oligonucleotide with a 12-nucleotide UMI and the SP2 primer to the cDNA 3' end. MiXCR was run by TCRdb on the UMI-ligation and nested PCR reads, yielding one entry per CDR3 protein. The data hold about 150,000 distinct CDR3 sequences, with roughly 22% observed a single time. Overnight CMV lysate stimulation of fresh PBMCs defined donor CMV status by CD4+ IFNgamma. About this clonotype itself: No antigen is known for it.

The V call is TRBV28, the J call TRBJ1-4; TRBD1 might be the D (5 bases). The source material was naive CD4+ T cells from blood. The TCR sequence derives from a human donor in good health. In nucleotides, the CDR3 is TGTGCCAGCTCCCCGACCCACGCCACAGGCGCAACTAATGAAAAACTGTTTTTT. Protein: CASSPTHATGATNEKLFF. Combining the CDR3 with reference TRBV28 and TRBJ1-4 gives the whole variable domain DVKVTQSSRYLVKRTGEKVFLECVQDMDHENMFWYRQDPGLGLRLIYFSYDVKMKEKGDIPEGYSVSREKKERFSLILESASTNQTSMYLCASSPTHATGATNEKLFFGSGTQLSVL.